Each of the 20 T cell receptor beta chains below was sequenced from the same sample in a study of T-cell reconstitution after alpha-beta-depleted transplantation in children. Using unique molecular identifiers, the investigators prepared the TCRbeta library. A single record per CDR3 protein comes from TCRdb applying MiXCR to the PCR reads. Here the sample spans roughly 220,000 distinct CDR3 sequences, around 7.7% being singletons. Sequencing used PBMCs, mostly from graft donor cells, obtained 360 days after TCRalphabeta/CD19-depleted stem cell transplant. The receptor set was obtained from a male patient aged 2 to 10 who had a stem cell transplant for acute myeloid leukemia, so the T cells may come from the graft donor.

This clonotype was counted many times. This chain connects TRBV19 to TRBJ2-1; TRBD1 might be the D (5 bases). There are 14 residues in the CDR3. Trimming left V 4 bases short and J 5 bases short, with 12 bases between. CDR1 and CDR2 from the germline V gene are LNHDA and SQIVND (reference sequence). The CDR3 region is CASSTNRWDNEQFF. The DNA for the CDR3 is TGTGCCAGTAGTACCAACAGGTGGGACAATGAGCAGTTCTTC.

This clonotype has a handful of counts. This chain joins TRBV13 and TRBJ2-5; D is possibly TRBD2 (7 bases). The CDR3 sequence is 13 residues long. Germline CDR1 is PRHDT and CDR2 is FYEKMQ (reference sequence). Trimming pared 4 bases from V and 6 bases from J, leaving 12 bases between. The CDR3 DNA is TGTGCCAGCAGCTGGGGGGGCCGAAAGACCCAGTACTTC. Translating it yields CASSWGGRKTQYF.

This clonotype was found many times. This chain joins TRBV12-3 or TRBV12-4 and TRBJ2-1; 12 bases are a match to TRBD2. CDR3 length equals 15 residues. The V gene end was trimmed by 5 bases and the J gene end by 4 bases; junction bases not matched to a gene: 3. CDR3 amino acids: CASSRTSGTYNEQFF. The DNA of the CDR3 is TGTGCCAGCAGTCGGACTAGCGGGACTTACAATGAGCAGTTCTTC.

J is TRBJ2-5 and V is TRBV3-1; D could derive from TRBD1 or TRBD2 (6 bases each). This CDR3 contains 16 residues. Germline CDR1 reads LGHDT; CDR2 reads YNNKEL (reference sequence). V gave up 6 bases and J gave up 5 bases, with 22 bases separating them. Here the CDR3 DNA reads TGTGCCAGCAGTCGAGACCGGGGGCTAGCGATGGAGACCCAGTACTTC. It codes for CASSRDRGLAMETQYF.

The genes are TRBV11-2 and TRBJ2-5; no firm D call. This CDR3 comprises 14 residues. V lost 1 base and J 0 bases, leaving 6 bases between the germline ends. CDR1 is SGHAT and CDR2 is FQNNGV in the germline V gene. CDR3 in DNA: TGTGCCAGCAGCTTAGGCTACCACCAAGAGACCCAGTACTTC. Translating it yields CASSLGYHQETQYF.

This clonotype was observed many times. The chain recombines TRBV25-1 with TRBJ2-3; 11 nucleotides match TRBD2. CDR1 is MGHDK, CDR2 SYGVNS, per germline. V dropped 4 bases and J dropped 4; count of bases not matched to a gene: 4. The CDR3 sequence is 15 residues long. CDR3 region: CASSALAGVSDTQYF. In DNA, the CDR3 is TGTGCCAGCAGTGCACTAGCGGGAGTATCAGATACGCAGTATTTT.

A few counts support this clonotype. The chain combines TRBV28 with TRBJ2-7; D is possibly TRBD1 or TRBD2 (6 bases each). Germline V lookup: CDR1 MDHEN, CDR2 SYDVKM. The V end was cut by 1 base, the J end by 7 bases, with 17 bases between. The CDR3 extends over 15 amino acids. CDR3: CASSLFGTRGQEQYF. The CDR3, as DNA: TGTGCCAGCAGTTTATTCGGGACACGGGGGCAGGAGCAGTACTTC.

V is TRBV5-1 and J is TRBJ2-5; D not resolved. The CDR3 has 16 amino acids. CDR1 and CDR2 from the germline V gene are SGHRS and YFSETQ. The V end lost 7 bases, the J end lost 3 bases, and 22 bases lay between the germline ends. The CDR3 coding sequence is TGCGCCAGCGGTAGGTCCTCCTCGGGTGTAAAAGAGACCCAGTACTTC. Translation: CASGRSSSGVKETQYF.

V usage is TRBV20-1 and J usage is TRBJ2-5, with 8 nucleotides matching TRBD1. Per the germline V gene, CDR1 is DFQATT and CDR2 is SNEGSKA (reference sequence). This CDR3 is built from 14 residues. V gave up 2 bases and J gave up 4 bases; unmatched junction bases: 6. The CDR3 loop reads CSARHSGGRETQYF. The DNA for the CDR3 is TGCAGTGCTAGACATTCAGGGGGCAGAGAGACCCAGTACTTC.

The chain carries TRBV6-5 and TRBJ2-7, with 7 bases lining up with TRBD1. Germline V gene data show CDR1 as MNHEY and CDR2 as SVGAGI. This CDR3 region has 15 residues. Trimming took 2 bases from V and 1 from J; bases not matched to a gene: 5. CDR3 region: CASSYEGAASYEQYF. The CDR3 DNA reads as TGTGCCAGCAGTTACGAGGGGGCAGCGTCCTACGAGCAGTACTTC.

A remark on this clonotype: The junction departs from the called germline gene at one end, perhaps through a read error. This sequence joins TRBV20-1 and TRBJ2-7, with 9 bases identical to TRBD2. The germline CDR1 and CDR2 sequences are DFQATT and SNEGSKA (reference sequence). The CDR3 runs to 16 residues. The CDR3, as DNA: TGCTGTGCTAGAGACCCTAGCGGGAATTTGGACTACGAGCAGTACTTC. Translating it yields CCARDPSGNLDYEQYF.

The rearrangement uses TRBV5-1 and TRBJ2-2, with 8 bases lining up with TRBD2. J gave up 6 bases and V 4 bases, and 17 bases lay outside the gene matches. The CDR3 consists of 18 residues. Germline V CDR1 and CDR2: SGHRS, YFSETQ. The CDR3 reads CASSTPQREGRIAGELFF. The DNA for the CDR3 is TGCGCCAGCAGCACTCCCCAACGGGAGGGCCGTATCGCCGGGGAGCTGTTTTTT.

This clonotype was counted ten times or more. The chain joins TRBV9 to TRBJ1-6, with D unclear. The germline CDR1 and CDR2 sequences are SGDLS and YYNGEE. The CDR3 covers 16 residues. The V gene lost 2 bases and the J gene lost 3 bases, with 12 bases spanning the gap. Here the CDR3 DNA reads TGTGCCAGCAGCGTCGGACCTTTGGACTATAATTCACCCCTCCACTTT. Its translation: CASSVGPLDYNSPLHF.

There are many counts of this clonotype. V is TRBV5-1 and J is TRBJ2-1; D gene uncertain. CDR1 and CDR2 from the germline V gene are SGHRS and YFSETQ. With 4 bases removed from V and 4 bases from J, the gap between germline ends came to 15 bases. CDR3 size: 15 residues. The CDR3 nucleotides are TGCGCCAGCAGCCAGAACCCTAGGCTGTACAATGAGCAGTTCTTC. Translation: CASSQNPRLYNEQFF.

In this sample, this clonotype turned up many times. V and J are TRBV20-1 and TRBJ2-1; 11 bases match TRBD2. This CDR3 contains 14 residues. J lost 7 bases, V lost 6 bases, and 8 bases had no gene match. Germline values: CDR1 DFQATT, CDR2 SNEGSKA (reference sequence). Written as DNA, the CDR3 is TGCAGTGCAACCTACCGGACTAGCGGGAATGAGCAGTTCTTC. Protein product: CSATYRTSGNEQFF.

This clonotype has at least ten counts. The chain has TRBV5-5 and TRBJ2-7; D remains unclear. V was clipped by 0 bases and J by 3 bases, with 10 bases between them. Germline V gene lookup returns CDR1 SGHKS and CDR2 YYEKEE (reference sequence). The CDR3 runs to 14 residues. CDR3 nucleotide sequence: TGTGCCAGCAGCTTGGTAACAGTGGGCTACGAGCAGTACGTC. Translated: CASSLVTVGYEQYV.

This chain joins TRBV9 and TRBJ2-3; D remains unclear. V was clipped by 3 bases and J by 3 bases, with 11 bases between them. The CDR3 loop spans 14 amino acids. Germline CDR1 and CDR2: SGDLS and YYNGEE. This CDR3 is CASSADLFTDTQYF. For the CDR3, the DNA is TGTGCCAGCAGCGCGGACCTTTTTACAGATACGCAGTATTTT.

This clonotype has ten or more counts. The rearrangement joins TRBV5-1 to TRBJ2-5; D perhaps matches TRBD2 (6 bases). The V end lost 4 bases, the J end lost 4 bases, and 14 bases lay between the germline ends. This CDR3 contains 14 residues. Per the germline V gene, CDR1 is SGHRS and CDR2 is YFSETQ. CDR3 bases: TGCGCCAGCAGCGGGGACTCCCAGGGAGAGACCCAGTACTTC. The encoded protein is CASSGDSQGETQYF.

This clonotype was counted many times. The gene calls are TRBV7-2 and TRBJ2-5; 11 positions agree with TRBD2. Germline CDR1 is SGHTA and CDR2 is FQGNSA. The V gene end was trimmed by 2 bases and the J gene end by 4 bases; junction bases not matched to a gene: 9. The CDR3 runs to 17 residues. This CDR3 reads CASSLTTASGRRETQYF. The CDR3 nucleotides read TGTGCCAGCAGCTTAACGACGGCTAGCGGGAGGAGAGAGACCCAGTACTTC.

The sample holds one count of this clonotype. This chain links TRBV18 with TRBJ2-1; TRBD2 matches 12 bases. The CDR3 extends over 18 amino acids. V lost 0 bases and J lost 4; bases outside the gene matches: 7. Germline V gives CDR1 KGHSH, CDR2 LQKENI. In DNA form, the CDR3 reads TGTGCCAGCTCACCACCGTTACTAGCGGGAGGACTATACAATGAGCAGTTCTTC. Its protein product is CASSPPLLAGGLYNEQFF.